These 17 T cell receptor beta chains were sequenced from one sample in a study of blood T cell repertoires in COVID-19. Data came from immunoSEQ multiplex PCR; TCRdb stores just in-frame clones and leaves some out. The sample yields 130,000 to 150,000 clones, around 80% seen once. Sample: peripheral blood. Receptor source: a woman aged 55-70 years with acute or convalescent COVID-19.

In this sample, this clone turned up once. The V call is TRBV30, the J call TRBJ2-7; 13 nucleotides align to TRBD2. The ends lost 3 bases at V and 4 bases at J; junction bases unmatched: 6. The CDR3 consists of 15 residues. Germline V gives CDR1 GTSNPN, CDR2 SVGIG (reference sequence). CDR3 bases: TGTGCCTGGAGAGTCGGGACTAGCGGGATTTACGAGCAGTACTTC. Its translation is CAWRVGTSGIYEQYF.

The V call is TRBV5-1, the J call TRBJ2-5; D is possibly TRBD2 (6 bases). The germline V gene has CDR1 SGHRS and CDR2 YFSETQ. Trimming pared 0 bases from V and 3 bases from J, leaving 12 bases between. The CDR3 spans 15 residues. In DNA, the CDR3 is TGCGCCAGCAGCTTGGACGGGGGTGGGGAAGAGACCCAGTACTTC. It is translated as CASSLDGGGEETQYF.

The chain is built from TRBV6-5 and TRBJ2-3, with 7 bases that match TRBD2. CDR3 length equals 14 residues. The germline V gene has CDR1 MNHEY and CDR2 SVGAGI. J gave up 1 base and V 4 bases, and 2 bases lay outside the gene matches. This chain's CDR3 is CASSLGGGTDTQYF. The CDR3 nucleotides are TGTGCCAGCAGTTTGGGGGGGGGCACAGATACGCAGTATTTT.

V usage is TRBV5-5 and J usage is TRBJ1-2; maybe TRBD1 (5 bases). The V gene lost 0 bases and the J gene lost 7 bases, with 13 bases spanning the gap. CDR3 length equals 14 residues. Germline CDR1 reads SGHKS; CDR2 reads YYEKEE (reference sequence). CDR3 DNA sequence: TGTGCCAGCAGCTTGGAGGCAGGGTGGACTGGCTACACCTTC. Its translation is CASSLEAGWTGYTF.

This rearrangement joins TRBV9 to TRBJ2-2; 8 bases match TRBD1. Germline-derived CDR1 and CDR2 are SGDLS and YYNGEE. This CDR3 contains 15 residues. V shed 1 base, J shed 6 bases, and the junction held 5 bases outside the gene matches. CDR3 coding DNA: TGTGCCAGCAGCGTAACGGGACAGGTGTCCGGGGAGCTGTTTTTT. This gives the protein CASSVTGQVSGELFF.

The count of this clone is one. The genes are TRBV2 and TRBJ2-1, with TRBD2 matching over 10 bases. The CDR3 has 16 amino acids. CDR1 is SNHLY and CDR2 is FYNNEI in the germline V gene. Germline trimming cut 5 bases from V and 0 bases from J; bases unmatched to any gene: 4. The CDR3 is CASSFPSGSSYNEQFF. The DNA for the CDR3 is TGTGCCAGCAGTTTTCCTAGCGGGAGCTCCTACAATGAGCAGTTCTTC.

This rearrangement joins TRBV14 to TRBJ2-1, with 12 nucleotides matching TRBD2. The CDR3 runs 15 residues. The germline V gene encodes CDR1 SGHDN and CDR2 FVKESK. J gave up 8 bases and V 4 bases, and 6 bases lay outside the gene matches. CDR3 sequence reads: CASSPSGRALDEQFF. The DNA for the CDR3 is TGTGCCAGCAGCCCTAGCGGGAGGGCCTTGGATGAGCAGTTCTTC.

This rearrangement joins TRBV14 to TRBJ2-7; D gene uncertain. V lost 5 bases, J lost 2 bases, and 16 bases lay in between. Germline V CDR1 and CDR2: SGHDN, FVKESK. The CDR3 is 15 amino acids. CDR3 DNA sequence: TGTGCCAGCAGCAAGATGGCTGGTCTTCCCTACGAGCAGTACTTC. Translation: CASSKMAGLPYEQYF.

This chain joins TRBV27 and TRBJ1-5, with a weak D call TRBD1 (6 bases). V was shortened by 5 bases and J by 3 bases, with 11 bases between the two germline ends. The germline CDR1 and CDR2 sequences are MNHEY and SMNVEV (reference sequence). CDR3 size: 14 residues. CDR3 loop: CASSRTAINQPQHF. The DNA of the CDR3 is TGTGCCAGCAGTCGGACAGCTATCAATCAGCCCCAGCATTTT.

The V and J genes are TRBV28 and TRBJ2-7; 7 nucleotides agree with TRBD1. Unmatched junction bases numbered 4, after V lost 3 bases and J lost 2 bases. The germline CDR1 and CDR2 sequences are MDHEN and SYDVKM. This CDR3 has 14 amino acids. CDR3 bases: TGTGCCAGCAGTTTGACAGGGACAACCTACGAGCAGTACTTC. Encoded protein: CASSLTGTTYEQYF. Looking up the rest from reference TRBV28 and TRBJ2-7 gives the full variable domain: DVKVTQSSRYLVKRTGEKVFLECVQDMDHENMFWYRQDPGLGLRLIYFSYDVKMKEKGDIPEGYSVSREKKERFSLILESASTNQTSMYLCASSLTGTTYEQYFGPGTRLTVT.

The V call is TRBV2, the J call TRBJ1-6, with a weak D call TRBD1 (6 bases). CDR1 and CDR2 (germline): SNHLY, FYNNEI. V lost 2 bases and J 0 bases, leaving 14 bases between the germline ends. The CDR3 covers 18 residues. CDR3: CASSETVQGSSYNSPLHF. Written as DNA, the CDR3 is TGTGCCAGCAGTGAAACCGTACAGGGAAGCTCCTATAATTCACCCCTCCACTTT.

The chain couples TRBV6-6 to TRBJ2-3; TRBD2 aligns across 7 bases. Germline CDR1 reads MNHNY; CDR2 reads SVGAGI (reference sequence). Trimming took 4 bases from V and 6 from J; bases not matched to a gene: 1. CDR3 length: 12 residues. The CDR3 DNA sequence: TGTGCCAGCAGTTTCGGGAGGGATACGCAGTATTTT. Protein: CASSFGRDTQYF.

CDR3: CASSRTGTYEQYF. The DNA for the CDR3 is TGTGCCAGCAGCCGGACAGGGACCTACGAGCAGTACTTC. The V gene is TRBV2, the J gene TRBJ2-7; TRBD1 aligns across 8 bases. V dropped 6 bases and J dropped 2; count of bases not matched to a gene: 3. CDR1 is SNHLY and CDR2 is FYNNEI in the germline V gene. The CDR3 is made up of 13 amino acids.

The genes are TRBV9 and TRBJ1-6, with 8 bases identical to TRBD1. Germline CDR1 and CDR2: SGDLS and YYNGEE. The CDR3 consists of 15 residues. V lost 3 bases to trimming and J lost 8 bases; unmatched junction nucleotides: 7. CDR3 DNA sequence: TGTGCCAGCAGCGCCAGGGGACAGGTGGATTCACCCCTCCACTTT. Its protein product is CASSARGQVDSPLHF.

The chain uses TRBV5-1 and TRBJ2-1, with D perhaps matching TRBD1 (5 bases). The CDR3 runs 17 residues. Trimming removed 2 bases from V and 0 bases from J, with 15 bases in between. Germline values: CDR1 SGHRS, CDR2 YFSETQ. In DNA form, the CDR3 reads TGCGCCAGCAGCTTAAGAACTGACAGAGGCTCCTACAATGAGCAGTTCTTC. Protein sequence: CASSLRTDRGSYNEQFF.

The V and J genes are TRBV10-3 and TRBJ1-3; no clear D. Trimming cost V 7 bases and J 0 bases, with 13 bases left between them. The germline V gene encodes CDR1 ENHRY and CDR2 SYGVKD. CDR3 size: 15 residues. CDR3 in DNA: TGTGCCATCATGTTCGGTCAGGCCTCTGGAAACACCATATATTTT. Translated: CAIMFGQASGNTIYF.

This clone was counted only a few times. The genes are TRBV7-2 and TRBJ2-7, with TRBD2 identical over 11 bases. This CDR3 contains 15 residues. Losses at the gene ends were 3 bases for V and 2 bases for J; bases not matched to a gene: 3. Per germline, CDR1 SGHTA and CDR2 FQGNSA. The CDR3 spells CASSLTSGTTYEQYF. The CDR3 DNA follows: TGTGCCAGCAGCTTGACTAGCGGGACAACCTACGAGCAGTACTTC.